These 9 T cell receptor beta chains came from one sample sequenced in a study of cytomegalovirus exposure and HLA in healthy donors. Both 60 Vbeta primers and 13 Jbeta primers went into the PCR. This table comes from immunoSEQ multiplex PCR, and its TCRdb copy is limited to in-frame clones, with some not included. The profile shows some 180,000 clones, 80% to 90% of them singletons. Specimen: PBMCs. The receptors come from a man in his thirties or forties in good health and CMV-seropositive.

As to this clone: Other DNA sequences in this specimen translate into the identical CDR3. Here the CDR3 DNA reads TGTGCCAGCAGGAGCGACAGCTACGAGCAGTACTTC. Protein sequence: CASRSDSYEQYF. The V and J genes are TRBV11-2 and TRBJ2-7; possibly TRBD1 for D (5 bases). In germline, CDR1 is SGHAT, CDR2 FQNNGV. The CDR3 sequence is 12 residues long. V was clipped by 6 bases and J by 3 bases, with 9 bases between them.

This clone has only one observation. This chain links TRBV11-3 with TRBJ2-7, with 7 bases fitting TRBD2. Germline CDR1 reads SGHNT; CDR2 reads YENEEA. The CDR3 runs 15 residues. The V and J ends lost 5 bases and 0 bases, in that order; junction bases with no gene match: 7. CDR3 sequence reads: CASSVSGLSSYEQYV. CDR3 bases: TGTGCCAGCAGCGTTAGCGGGCTGAGCTCCTACGAGCAGTACGTC.

The J gene is TRBJ2-1, the V gene TRBV5-1, with 9 bases identical to TRBD1. This CDR3 has 15 residues. CDR1 is SGHRS, CDR2 YFSETQ, per germline. J was trimmed by 4 bases and V by 4 bases; bases with no gene match: 6. The CDR3 spells CASSRDRAGYNEQFF. CDR3 DNA: TGCGCCAGCAGCCGGGACAGGGCGGGGTACAATGAGCAGTTCTTC.

The chain recombines TRBV9 with TRBJ2-3; TRBD2 might be the D (5 bases). The CDR3 sequence is 15 residues long. The V gene lost 4 bases and the J gene lost 1 base, with 13 bases spanning the gap. Germline V lookup: CDR1 SGDLS, CDR2 YYNGEE. CDR3 sequence (DNA): TGTGCCAGCAGCCCAACAGCGGAGGGCACAGATACGCAGTATTTT. Translating it yields CASSPTAEGTDTQYF.

V usage is TRBV5-1 and J usage is TRBJ2-1; 8 bases fit TRBD2. The CDR3 covers 16 residues. The J segment lost 5 bases and the V segment lost 4 bases, leaving 11 bases of the junction unmatched. Germline assignment: CDR1 SGHRS and CDR2 YFSETQ. The CDR3 DNA reads as TGCGCCAGCAGCCCCGATCCGGGACTAGTAAACAATGAGCAGTTCTTC. Residues: CASSPDPGLVNNEQFF.

The sample holds one count of this clone. This chain uses TRBV7-6 with TRBJ2-2; a possible D gene is TRBD1 (6 bases). This CDR3 region has 14 residues. Germline V gene data show CDR1 as SGHVS and CDR2 as FNYEAQ. Trimming cost V 3 bases and J 7 bases, with 12 bases left between them. In nucleotides, the CDR3 is TGTGCCAGCAGCTTTACGGACAGCGTCGGGGAGCTGTTTTTT. It codes for CASSFTDSVGELFF.

The V call is TRBV19, the J call TRBJ2-3; D uncertain. Trimming left V 3 bases short and J 6 bases short, with 4 bases between. Per the germline V gene, CDR1 is LNHDA and CDR2 is SQIVND (reference sequence). This CDR3 region has 11 residues. The CDR3 DNA sequence: TGTGCCAGTAGTATCGCGGATACGCAGTATTTT. Translating it yields CASSIADTQYF.

This clone has only one observation. The chain's CDR3 is CASSYSTALRHEQFF. The CDR3 DNA is TGTGCCAGCAGTTACTCGACGGCTTTGAGGCATGAGCAGTTCTTC. The J gene is TRBJ2-1, the V gene TRBV6-5; no clear D. Trimming left V 0 bases short and J 8 bases short, with 14 bases between. The germline CDR1 and CDR2 sequences are MNHEY and SVGAGI. The CDR3 has 15 amino acids.

This chain joins TRBV4-1 and TRBJ1-2, with D possibly TRBD1 on 6 matching bases. This CDR3 has 14 residues. CDR1 MGHRA and CDR2 YSYEKL come from the germline V gene. With 0 bases removed from V and 5 bases from J, the gap between germline ends came to 10 bases. CDR3 sequence: CASSQDGTTYGYTF. CDR3 nucleotide sequence: TGCGCCAGCAGCCAAGACGGGACAACTTATGGCTACACCTTC.